The rows below give T cell receptor beta chains drawn from one sample of a study of cytomegalovirus exposure and HLA in healthy donors. Clones were sequenced by immunoSEQ multiplex PCR, and TCRdb holds only the in-frame ones, with some missing. Of approximately 300,000 clones in the sample, more than 80% were seen once. Source material: PBMCs. The receptor source for this set is a woman between 18 and 29 years old in good health and CMV-seronegative. Both conserved end residues are part of each CDR3. D genes are given only for firm matches. Clone size appears in some rows only: once, few, many, or a class for an expanded clone.

clone size	D gene	J gene	V gene	CDR3 DNA	CDR3 protein
-	-	TRBJ2-2	TRBV25-1	TGTGCCAGCAGTGAGGCAGACACCGGGGAGCTGTTTTTT	CASSEADTGELFF
-	-	TRBJ1-2	TRBV29-1	TGCAGCGTTGCGGCCAGGTTGTCCGAGGGCTACACCTTC	CSVAARLSEGYTF
-	-	TRBJ2-2	TRBV9	TGTGCCAGCAGCTTCTGGGCCCCCCCAGACACCGGGGAGCTGTTTTTT	CASSFWAPPDTGELFF
-	TRBD1	TRBJ2-7	TRBV27	TGTGCCAGCAGTTCGACAGGGCTATCCTACGAGCAGTACTTC	CASSSTGLSYEQYF
-	-	TRBJ2-5	TRBV30	TGTGCCTGGAGCTCCCTCGGGGAGACCCAGTACTTC	CAWSSLGETQYF
few	TRBD2	TRBJ2-2	TRBV30	TGTGCCTTTAGCGGGATCACCGGGGAGCTGTTTTTT	CAFSGITGELFF
-	-	TRBJ1-1	TRBV19	TGTGCCAGTACCGATTGGGGGGAAGGAGCTGAAGCTTTCTTT	CASTDWGEGAEAFF
-	-	TRBJ2-7	TRBV18	TGTGCCAGCTCCCCCGGGACACAGTACTCCTACGAGCAGTACTTC	CASSPGTQYSYEQYF
-	TRBD1	TRBJ2-7	TRBV9	TGTGCCAGCAGCGTAGGAGGGACAGGGGACTACGAGCAGTACTTC	CASSVGGTGDYEQYF
-	TRBD1	TRBJ1-1	TRBV29-1	TGCAGCGTTGACAGGGGGATGAACACTGAAGCTTTCTTT	CSVDRGMNTEAFF
-	TRBD2	TRBJ2-3	TRBV7-2	TGTGCCAGCACCGTCTTTGCTGGACTAGGTGTAGATACGCAGTATTTT	CASTVFAGLGVDTQYF
-	-	TRBJ1-3	TRBV10-3	TGTGCCATCAGTGGCCCCGCCAGGGGTGGAAACACCATATATTTT	CAISGPARGGNTIYF
-	-	TRBJ1-5	TRBV7-2	TGTGCCAGCAGCACCGGGTCGGGGATAGGGCAGCCCCAGCATTTT	CASSTGSGIGQPQHF
-	TRBD1	TRBJ1-4	TRBV28	TGTGCCAGCGATCAGGGGGGAAAACTGTTTTTT	CASDQGGKLFF
once	-	TRBJ1-2	TRBV5-4	TGTGCCAGCAGCCCCCGGGAAGGGGGGGATGGAGGCTACACCTTC	CASSPREGGDGGYTF
-	-	TRBJ2-2	TRBV7-2	TGTGCCAGCAGCTTTTTACCGCCGGCGAACACCGGGGAGCTGTTTTTT	CASSFLPPANTGELFF
-	TRBD1	TRBJ1-1	TRBV27	TGTGCCAGCAGGCCACAGGGGGGGACTGAAGCTTTCTTT	CASRPQGGTEAFF